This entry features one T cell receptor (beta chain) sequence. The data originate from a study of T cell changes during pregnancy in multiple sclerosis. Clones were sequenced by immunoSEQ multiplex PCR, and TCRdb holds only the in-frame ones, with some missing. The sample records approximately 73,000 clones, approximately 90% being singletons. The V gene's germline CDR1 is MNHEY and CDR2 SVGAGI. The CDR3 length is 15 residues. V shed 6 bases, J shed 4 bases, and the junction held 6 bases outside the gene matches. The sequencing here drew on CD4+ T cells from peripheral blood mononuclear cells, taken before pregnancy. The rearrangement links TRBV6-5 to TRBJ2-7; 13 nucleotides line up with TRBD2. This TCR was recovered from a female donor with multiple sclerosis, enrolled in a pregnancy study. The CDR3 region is CASRLTSGRGYEQYF. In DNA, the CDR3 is TGTGCCAGCAGGTTAACTAGCGGGAGGGGTTACGAGCAGTACTTC.